The clone carrying this T cell receptor beta chain was found a few times. The sample belongs to a study of blood T cells in healthy people across ages. The use of a sample-barcoded 5' primer and a J-beta primer mix characterized a second PCR of roughly 7 to 12 cycles. From the 5' RACE reads, TCRdb called clonotypes with MiXCR, one entry per CDR3 protein. In the table there are around 990,000 distinct CDR3 sequences, roughly two fifths of which are singletons. The sequenced sample was blood. The source is a man aged 18 to 29 in good health.

The DNA of the CDR3 is TGTGCCAGCAGCTTATTTTCCGTAGAGGGGGGCTTGCATTTT. Its protein is CASSLFSVEGGLHF. This rearrangement joins TRBV7-6 to TRBJ1-5; possibly TRBD1 for D (6 bases). Germline V gives CDR1 SGHVS, CDR2 FNYEAQ. V was shortened by 2 bases and J by 15 bases, with 20 bases between the two germline ends. CDR3 length equals 14 residues.